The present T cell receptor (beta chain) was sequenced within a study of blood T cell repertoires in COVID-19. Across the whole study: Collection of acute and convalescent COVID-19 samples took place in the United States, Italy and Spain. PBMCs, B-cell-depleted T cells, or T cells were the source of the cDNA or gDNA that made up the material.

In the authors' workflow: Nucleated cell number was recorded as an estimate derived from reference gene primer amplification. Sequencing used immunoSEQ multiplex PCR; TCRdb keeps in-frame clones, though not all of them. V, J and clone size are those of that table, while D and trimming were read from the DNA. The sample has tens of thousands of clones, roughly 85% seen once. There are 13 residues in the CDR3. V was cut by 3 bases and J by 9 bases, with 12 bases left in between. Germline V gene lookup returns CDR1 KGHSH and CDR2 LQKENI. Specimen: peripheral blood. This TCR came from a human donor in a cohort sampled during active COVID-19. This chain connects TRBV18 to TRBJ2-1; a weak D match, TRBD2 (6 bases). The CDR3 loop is CASSPGGAREQFF. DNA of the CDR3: TGTGCCAGCTCACCCGGGGGAGCGCGTGAGCAGTTCTTC.